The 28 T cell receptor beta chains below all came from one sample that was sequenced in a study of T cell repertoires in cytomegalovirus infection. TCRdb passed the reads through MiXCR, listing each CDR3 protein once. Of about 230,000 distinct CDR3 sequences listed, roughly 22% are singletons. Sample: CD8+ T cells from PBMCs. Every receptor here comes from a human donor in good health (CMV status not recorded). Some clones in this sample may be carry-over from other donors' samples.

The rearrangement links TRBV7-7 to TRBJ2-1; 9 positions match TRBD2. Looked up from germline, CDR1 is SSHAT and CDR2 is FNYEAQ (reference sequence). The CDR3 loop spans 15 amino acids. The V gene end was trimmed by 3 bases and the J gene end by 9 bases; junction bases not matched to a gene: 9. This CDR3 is CASSFGSGGTSEQFF. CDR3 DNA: TGTGCCAGCAGCTTCGGCAGCGGGGGGACCAGTGAGCAGTTCTTC.

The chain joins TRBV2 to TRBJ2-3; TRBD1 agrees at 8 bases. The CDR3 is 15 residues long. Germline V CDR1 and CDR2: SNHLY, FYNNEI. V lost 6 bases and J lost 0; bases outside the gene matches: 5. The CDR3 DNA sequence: TGTGCCAGCAGAAAGGGACAGGATAGCACAGATACGCAGTATTTT. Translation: CASRKGQDSTDTQYF.

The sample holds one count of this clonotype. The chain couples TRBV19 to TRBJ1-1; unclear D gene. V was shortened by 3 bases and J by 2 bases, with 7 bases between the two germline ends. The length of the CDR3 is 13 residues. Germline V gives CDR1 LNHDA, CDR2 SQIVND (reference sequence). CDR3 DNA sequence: TGTGCCAGTAGTATGGCGGCCAACACTGAAGCTTTCTTT. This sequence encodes CASSMAANTEAFF.

The CDR3 sequence: CASSWGPRTYEQYF. The CDR3 DNA reads TGTGCCAGTAGTTGGGGACCGAGGACCTACGAGCAGTACTTC. This chain uses TRBV19 with TRBJ2-7; the D call may be TRBD1 or TRBD2 (5 bases each). Trimming removed 5 bases at V and 2 bases at J, with 13 bases between. CDR3 length: 14 amino acids. The germline V gene encodes CDR1 LNHDA and CDR2 SQIVND (reference sequence).

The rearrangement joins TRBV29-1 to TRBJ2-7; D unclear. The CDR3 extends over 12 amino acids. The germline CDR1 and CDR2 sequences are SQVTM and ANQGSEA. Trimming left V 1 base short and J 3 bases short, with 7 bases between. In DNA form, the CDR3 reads TGCAGCGTTGAAGGCGAAGGCTACGAGCAGTACTTC. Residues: CSVEGEGYEQYF.

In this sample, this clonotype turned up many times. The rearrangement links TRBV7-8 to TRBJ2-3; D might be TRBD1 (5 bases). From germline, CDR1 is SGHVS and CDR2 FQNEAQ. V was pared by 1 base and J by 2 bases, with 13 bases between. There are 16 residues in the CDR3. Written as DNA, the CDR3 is TGTGCCAGCAGCTTAGAAGCAGGGTGGAACACAGATACGCAGTATTTT. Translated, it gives CASSLEAGWNTDTQYF.

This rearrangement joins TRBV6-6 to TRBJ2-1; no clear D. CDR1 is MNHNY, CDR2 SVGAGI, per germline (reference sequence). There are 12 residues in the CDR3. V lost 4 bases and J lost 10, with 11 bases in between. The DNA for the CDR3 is TGTGCCAGCAGTTCTCCCCGCGAGGAGCAGTTCTTC. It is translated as CASSSPREEQFF.

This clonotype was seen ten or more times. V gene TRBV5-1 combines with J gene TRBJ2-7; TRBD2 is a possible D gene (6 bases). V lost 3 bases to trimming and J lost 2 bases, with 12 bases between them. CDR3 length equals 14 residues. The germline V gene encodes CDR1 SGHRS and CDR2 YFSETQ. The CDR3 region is CASSSDGRAYEQYF. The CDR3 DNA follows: TGCGCCAGCAGCTCGGACGGGAGAGCCTACGAGCAGTACTTC.

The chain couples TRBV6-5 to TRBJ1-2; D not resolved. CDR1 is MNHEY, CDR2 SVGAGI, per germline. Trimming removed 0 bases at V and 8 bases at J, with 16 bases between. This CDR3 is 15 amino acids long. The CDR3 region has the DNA TGTGCCAGCAGTTACTCGAGCCAGCCTTCAAAAGGCTACACCTTC. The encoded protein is CASSYSSQPSKGYTF.

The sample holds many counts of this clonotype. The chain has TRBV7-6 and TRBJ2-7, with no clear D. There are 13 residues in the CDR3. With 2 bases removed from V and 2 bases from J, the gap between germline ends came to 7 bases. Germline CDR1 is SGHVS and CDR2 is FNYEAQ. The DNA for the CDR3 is TGTGCCAGCAGCTTATTCGTAACCTACGAGCAGTACTTC. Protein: CASSLFVTYEQYF. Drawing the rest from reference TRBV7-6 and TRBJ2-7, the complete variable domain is GAGVSQSPRYKVTKRGQDVALRCDPISGHVSLYWYRQALGQGPEFLTYFNYEAQQDKSGLPNDRFSAERPEGSISTLTIQRTEQRDSAMYRCASSLFVTYEQYFGPGTRLTVT.

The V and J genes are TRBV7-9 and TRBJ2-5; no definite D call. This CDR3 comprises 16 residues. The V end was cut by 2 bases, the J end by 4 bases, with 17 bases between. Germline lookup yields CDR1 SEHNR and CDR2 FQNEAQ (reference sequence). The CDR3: CASSLTRTESRETQYF. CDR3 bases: TGTGCCAGCAGCTTAACCCGGACGGAAAGTCGAGAGACCCAGTACTTC.

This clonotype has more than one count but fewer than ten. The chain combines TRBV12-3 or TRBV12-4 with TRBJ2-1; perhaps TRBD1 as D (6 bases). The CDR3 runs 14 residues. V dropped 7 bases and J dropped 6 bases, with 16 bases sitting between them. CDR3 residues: CASKQGARGNEQFF. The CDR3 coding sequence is TGTGCCAGCAAACAAGGGGCCAGGGGCAATGAGCAGTTCTTC.

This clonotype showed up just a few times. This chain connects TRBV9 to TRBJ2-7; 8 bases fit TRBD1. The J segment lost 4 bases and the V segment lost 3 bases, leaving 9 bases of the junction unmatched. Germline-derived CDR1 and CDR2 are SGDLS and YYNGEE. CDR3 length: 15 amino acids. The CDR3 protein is CASSAGQGPSYEQYF. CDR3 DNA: TGTGCCAGCAGCGCCGGACAGGGTCCTAGTTACGAGCAGTACTTC. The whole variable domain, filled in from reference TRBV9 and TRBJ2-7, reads DSGVTQTPKHLITATGQRVTLRCSPRSGDLSVYWYQQSLDQGLQFLIQYYNGEERAKGNILERFSAQQFPDLHSELNLSSLELGDSALYFCASSAGQGPSYEQYFGPGTRLTVT.

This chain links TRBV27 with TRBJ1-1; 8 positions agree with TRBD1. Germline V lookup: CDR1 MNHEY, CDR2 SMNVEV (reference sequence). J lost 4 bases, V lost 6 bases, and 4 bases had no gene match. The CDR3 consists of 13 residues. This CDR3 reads CASRDRARTEAFF. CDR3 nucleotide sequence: TGTGCCAGCAGGGACAGGGCGCGCACTGAAGCTTTCTTT.

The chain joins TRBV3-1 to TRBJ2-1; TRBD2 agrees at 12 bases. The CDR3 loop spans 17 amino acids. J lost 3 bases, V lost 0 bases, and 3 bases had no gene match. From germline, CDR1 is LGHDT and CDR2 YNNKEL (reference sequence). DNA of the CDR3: TGTGCCAGCAGCCAAGAATTGACTAGCGGGAGCTACAATGAGCAGTTCTTC. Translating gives CASSQELTSGSYNEQFF.

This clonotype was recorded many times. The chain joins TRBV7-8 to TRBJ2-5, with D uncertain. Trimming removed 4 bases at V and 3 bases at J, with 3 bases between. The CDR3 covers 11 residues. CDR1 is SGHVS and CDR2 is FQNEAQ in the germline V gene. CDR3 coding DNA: TGTGCCAGCAGCTCGGAAGAGACCCAGTACTTC. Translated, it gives CASSSEETQYF. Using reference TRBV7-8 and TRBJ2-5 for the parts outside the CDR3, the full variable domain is GAGVSQSPRYKVAKRGQDVALRCDPISGHVSLFWYQQALGQGPEFLTYFQNEAQLDKSGLPSDRFFAERPEGSVSTLKIQRTQQEDSAVYLCASSSEETQYFGPGTRLLVL.

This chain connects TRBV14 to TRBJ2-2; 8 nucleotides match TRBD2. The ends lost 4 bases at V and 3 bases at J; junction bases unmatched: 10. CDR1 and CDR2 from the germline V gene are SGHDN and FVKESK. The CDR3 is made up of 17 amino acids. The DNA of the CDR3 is TGTGCCAGCAGCCCGCCCTGGCGGGGGGAATACACCGGGGAGCTGTTTTTT. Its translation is CASSPPWRGEYTGELFF.

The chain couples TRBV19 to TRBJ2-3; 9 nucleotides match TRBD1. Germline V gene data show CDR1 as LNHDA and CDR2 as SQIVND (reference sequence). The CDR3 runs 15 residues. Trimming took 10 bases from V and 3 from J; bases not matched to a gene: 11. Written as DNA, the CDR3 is TGTGCCAATACCCCGCCACAGGGGGCAACAGATACGCAGTATTTT. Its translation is CANTPPQGATDTQYF.

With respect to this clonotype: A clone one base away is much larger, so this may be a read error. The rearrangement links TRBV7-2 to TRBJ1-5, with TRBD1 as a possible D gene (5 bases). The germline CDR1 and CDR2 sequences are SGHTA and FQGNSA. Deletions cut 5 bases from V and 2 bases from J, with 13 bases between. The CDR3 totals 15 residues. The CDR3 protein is CASSPRGYGNQPQHF. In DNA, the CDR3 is TGTGCCAGCAGCCCAAGGGGTTATGGCAATCAGCCCCAGCATTTT.

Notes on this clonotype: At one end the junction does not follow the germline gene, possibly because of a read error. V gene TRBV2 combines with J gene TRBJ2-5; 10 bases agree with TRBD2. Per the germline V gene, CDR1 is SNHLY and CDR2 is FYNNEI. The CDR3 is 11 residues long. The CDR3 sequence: CASSGGPSGGF. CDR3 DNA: TGTGCCAGCAGTGGCGGCCCTAGCGGGGGTTTC.

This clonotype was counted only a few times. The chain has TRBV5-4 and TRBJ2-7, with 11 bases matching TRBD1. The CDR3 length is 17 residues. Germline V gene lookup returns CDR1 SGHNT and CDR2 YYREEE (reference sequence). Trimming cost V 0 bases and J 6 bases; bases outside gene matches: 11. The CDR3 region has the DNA TGTGCCAGCAGCTTGGTGGGGACAGGGGGTATATTTCGCGAGCAGTACTTC. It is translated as CASSLVGTGGIFREQYF.

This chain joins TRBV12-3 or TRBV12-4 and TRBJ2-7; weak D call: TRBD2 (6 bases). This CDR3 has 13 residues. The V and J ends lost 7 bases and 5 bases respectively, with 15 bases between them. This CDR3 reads CASTPGLSHEQYF. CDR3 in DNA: TGTGCCAGCACCCCGGGACTTAGCCACGAGCAGTACTTC.

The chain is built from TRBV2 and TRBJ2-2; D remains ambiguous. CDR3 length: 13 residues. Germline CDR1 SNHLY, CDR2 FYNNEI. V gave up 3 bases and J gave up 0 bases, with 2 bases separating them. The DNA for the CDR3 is TGTGCCAGCAGTGACGCGAACACCGGGGAGCTGTTTTTT. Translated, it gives CASSDANTGELFF. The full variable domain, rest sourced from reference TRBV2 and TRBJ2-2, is EPEVTQTPSHQVTQMGQEVILRCVPISNHLYFYWYRQILGQKVEFLVSFYNNEISEKSEIFDDQFSVERPDGSNFTLKIRSTKLEDSAMYFCASSDANTGELFFGEGSRLTVL.

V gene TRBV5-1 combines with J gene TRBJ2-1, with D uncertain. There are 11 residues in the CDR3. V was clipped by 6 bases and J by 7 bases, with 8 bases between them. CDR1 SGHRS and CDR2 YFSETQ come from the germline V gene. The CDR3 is CASTRGNEQFF. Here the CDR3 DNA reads TGCGCCAGCACACGTGGTAATGAGCAGTTCTTC.

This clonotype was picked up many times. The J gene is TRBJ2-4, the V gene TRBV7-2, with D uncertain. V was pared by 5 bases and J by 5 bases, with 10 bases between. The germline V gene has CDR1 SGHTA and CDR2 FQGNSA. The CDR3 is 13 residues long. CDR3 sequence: CASSRSSENIQYF. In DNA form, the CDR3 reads TGTGCCAGCAGCCGGAGCAGCGAAAACATTCAGTACTTC.

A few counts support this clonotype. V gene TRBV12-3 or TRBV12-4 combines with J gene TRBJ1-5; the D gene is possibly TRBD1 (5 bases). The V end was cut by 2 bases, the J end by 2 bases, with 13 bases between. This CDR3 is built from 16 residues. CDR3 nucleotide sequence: TGTGCCAGCAGTTTAATGAGAGGGGACGGCAATCAGCCCCAGCATTTT. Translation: CASSLMRGDGNQPQHF.

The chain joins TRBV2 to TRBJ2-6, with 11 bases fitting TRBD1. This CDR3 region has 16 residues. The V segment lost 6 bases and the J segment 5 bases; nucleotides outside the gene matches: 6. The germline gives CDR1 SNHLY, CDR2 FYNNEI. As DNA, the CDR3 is TGTGCCAGCAGGGGACAGGGGGAATTCTGGGCCAACGTCCTGACTTTC. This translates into CASRGQGEFWANVLTF.

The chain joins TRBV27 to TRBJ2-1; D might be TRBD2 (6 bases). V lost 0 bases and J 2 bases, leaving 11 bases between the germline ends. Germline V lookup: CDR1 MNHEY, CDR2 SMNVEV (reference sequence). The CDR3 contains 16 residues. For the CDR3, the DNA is TGTGCCAGCAGTTTATCGACGGGGGACGCCTACAATGAGCAGTTCTTC. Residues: CASSLSTGDAYNEQFF.